This T cell receptor (beta chain) was identified during a study of Ad26.COV2.S vaccination and SARS-CoV-2 variants. Study summary: Recipients of Ad26.COV2.S got it intramuscularly, once or twice 56 days apart. General study findings and limits: Possibly, TCR breadth and depth analyses underestimated total T cell responses. Comparable non-spike TCR breadth was observed in vaccine and placebo recipients.

Here immunoSEQ multiplex PCR was the method, and the copy in TCRdb shows in-frame clones only, minus some. The table has about 350,000 clones, roughly nine tenths seen once. As concerns this clone: Its specificity is not known.

V was pared by 5 bases and J by 1 base, with 17 bases between. This CDR3 comprises 16 residues. In germline, CDR1 is LNHDA, CDR2 SQIVND (reference sequence). Sample treatment: around 19 received Ad26.COV2.S at low or high dose, single or two shots; about 5 received placebo; per-sample allocation not given. Sampling was done on day 63 after the first vaccine or placebo injection. The chain joins TRBV19 to TRBJ1-1; D is unresolved. The material sequenced was peripheral blood, taken in a trial of Ad26.COV2.S vaccine versus placebo. The TCR originated in a person between 18 and 60 years old who received the Ad26.COV2.S COVID-19 vaccine or a placebo. The CDR3 loop is CASSPEGSKKNTEAFF. CDR3 sequence (DNA): TGTGCCAGTAGTCCCGAAGGGAGCAAGAAGAACACTGAAGCTTTCTTT.